The 24 T cell receptor beta chains reported below all come from one sample, sequenced in a study of blood T cell repertoires in COVID-19. The data were produced by immunoSEQ multiplex PCR, yet TCRdb's version contains in-frame clones alone and is incomplete. The sample shows about 50,000 clones, more than 90% of them seen only once. Sequenced sample: peripheral blood. The receptor source for this set is a woman older than 75 with acute or convalescent COVID-19.

The chain carries TRBV3-1 (or the pseudogene TRBV3-2) and TRBJ1-1; D gene ambiguous. Trimming cost V 1 base and J 5 bases, with 11 bases left between them. The germline V gene encodes CDR1 LGHDT and CDR2 YNNKEL (reference sequence). There are 14 residues in the CDR3. CDR3 sequence reads: CASSQVRRDTEAFF. The CDR3 bases are TGTGCCAGCAGCCAAGTTCGGAGGGATACTGAAGCTTTCTTT.

The chain joins TRBV5-4 to TRBJ2-3, with a tentative D call TRBD1 (5 bases). CDR1 SGHNT and CDR2 YYREEE come from the germline V gene (reference sequence). The CDR3 contains 13 residues. Trimming took off 2 bases at V and 5 bases at J, with 9 bases between the two ends. The CDR3: CASSFQGVDTQYF. In nucleotides, the CDR3 is TGTGCCAGCAGCTTCCAGGGCGTAGATACGCAGTATTTT.

The V and J genes are TRBV4-2 and TRBJ1-2; the D gene is possibly TRBD1 (6 bases). V dropped 0 bases and J dropped 8 bases, with 16 bases sitting between them. Germline V gene sequence: CDR1 LGHNA, CDR2 YNFKEQ. The CDR3 extends over 15 amino acids. DNA for the CDR3: TGTGCCAGCAGCCAAGATCGGGGAACAGGGAGAGGCTACACCTTC. Protein product: CASSQDRGTGRGYTF.

This clone was detected a few times. The chain carries TRBV27 and TRBJ1-2, with D unresolved. There are 16 residues in the CDR3. CDR1 and CDR2 from the germline V gene are MNHEY and SMNVEV (reference sequence). The V gene lost 1 base and the J gene lost 0 bases, with 12 bases spanning the gap. The CDR3 coding sequence is TGTGCCAGCAGTTTATTGGCAGGCAAAGCTAACTATGGCTACACCTTC. Translation: CASSLLAGKANYGYTF.

This clone has only one observation. This chain uses TRBV3-1 (or the pseudogene TRBV3-2) with TRBJ2-4, with 9 bases matching TRBD2. After removal of 8 bases from V and 13 bases from J, the junction contained 12 bases not matched to a gene. Looked up from germline, CDR1 is LGHDT and CDR2 is YNNKEL (reference sequence). The CDR3 sequence is 13 residues long. The CDR3 DNA sequence: TGTGCCAGCGAGGCTAGCGGGATACGACTCCAGTACTTC. Protein: CASEASGIRLQYF.

J is TRBJ2-7 and V is TRBV4-3, with 8 bases matching TRBD2. Germline V gene sequence: CDR1 LGHNA, CDR2 YSLEER. The CDR3 consists of 14 residues. V shed 2 bases and J 1 base; nucleotides not matched to a gene: 1. CDR3 protein: CASSQTSGSYEQYF. The CDR3 DNA reads as TGCGCCAGCAGCCAAACTAGCGGATCCTACGAGCAGTACTTC.

This chain links TRBV7-3 with TRBJ1-1; D uncertain. CDR1 is SGHTA, CDR2 FQGTGA, per germline. The CDR3 sequence is 14 residues long. Between the trimmed V and J ends, which lost 2 bases and 1 base, there was a span of 8 bases. The chain's CDR3 is CASSLFGQNTEAFF. The CDR3 coding sequence is TGTGCCAGCAGCTTATTTGGGCAGAACACTGAAGCTTTCTTT.

DNA of the CDR3: TGCGCCAGCAGCAAGAAACTAGCGGGAGGGTTTACAGATACGCAGTATTTT. Translating gives CASSKKLAGGFTDTQYF. The chain recombines TRBV5-1 with TRBJ2-3, with 13 bases aligning to TRBD2. Germline V lookup: CDR1 SGHRS, CDR2 YFSETQ. The CDR3 runs 17 residues. Unmatched junction bases numbered 8, after V lost 4 bases and J lost 3 bases.

The CDR3 coding sequence is TGCGCCACCCCGACTAGCAGATCAAGCGCGAACACCGGGGAGCTGTTTTTT. Protein: CATPTSRSSANTGELFF. The chain recombines TRBV4-3 with TRBJ2-2, with 7 positions matching TRBD2. The CDR3 extends over 17 amino acids. V was pared by 10 bases and J by 0 bases, with 14 bases of the junction left unmatched. In germline, CDR1 is LGHNA, CDR2 YSLEER.

The CDR3 nucleotides read TGTGCCAGCAGGCGGGGCCCAACTAATGAAAAACTGTTTTTT. Translated, it gives CASRRGPTNEKLFF. V and J are TRBV6-5 and TRBJ1-4; possible D gene TRBD1, 5 bases. V shed 6 bases and J shed 0 bases, with 8 bases lying between them. The CDR3 is 14 residues long. Germline CDR1 reads MNHEY; CDR2 reads SVGAGI.

V usage is TRBV7-3 and J usage is TRBJ2-5; 9 bases agree with TRBD2. The CDR3 covers 15 residues. The V gene end was trimmed by 0 bases and the J gene end by 4 bases; junction bases not matched to a gene: 3. Germline loops: CDR1 SGHTA, CDR2 FQGTGA. The CDR3 protein is CASSLTSGSLETQYF. Here the CDR3 DNA reads TGTGCCAGCAGCTTAACTAGCGGGAGTTTAGAGACCCAGTACTTC.

V is TRBV3-1 (or the pseudogene TRBV3-2) and J is TRBJ2-7; tentative D call: TRBD2 (6 bases). V dropped 4 bases and J dropped 3 bases, with 16 bases sitting between them. This CDR3 has 15 amino acids. The germline gives CDR1 LGHDT, CDR2 YNNKEL (reference sequence). The CDR3 protein is CASSLSGPPVYEQYF. The CDR3 DNA sequence: TGTGCCAGCAGCCTTAGCGGTCCTCCCGTCTACGAGCAGTACTTC.

This clone was seen once. The chain couples TRBV5-8 to TRBJ2-5; 11 nucleotides agree with TRBD1. CDR1 is SGHTS and CDR2 is YDEGEE in the germline V gene. V was pared by 4 bases and J by 5 bases, with 7 bases of the junction left unmatched. The CDR3 covers 15 residues. CDR3 nucleotide sequence: TGTGCCAGCAGCCCCGGGGACAGGGGGTGGGAGACCCAGTACTTC. It codes for CASSPGDRGWETQYF.

The CDR3 loop is CASSPGTTTDTQYF. In DNA, the CDR3 is TGTGCCAGTAGTCCAGGGACTACCACAGATACGCAGTATTTT. V and J are TRBV19 and TRBJ2-3; 7 bases are shared with TRBD2. The CDR3 extends over 14 amino acids. The germline V gene has CDR1 LNHDA and CDR2 SQIVND (reference sequence). V gave up 5 bases and J gave up 2 bases; unmatched junction bases: 4.

This chain uses TRBV10-2 with TRBJ2-7; tentatively, D is TRBD1 (6 bases). Germline V gene data show CDR1 as WSHSY and CDR2 as SAAADI. The ends were cut back, 5 bases at V and 0 bases at J, with 11 bases in the middle. This CDR3 spans 14 amino acids. This chain's CDR3 is CASSSSDSSYEQYF. The CDR3 DNA follows: TGCGCCAGCAGTTCCTCGGACAGCTCCTACGAGCAGTACTTC.

J is TRBJ2-2 and V is TRBV13, with TRBD1 matching 8 bases. With 5 bases clipped from V and 3 bases from J, the junction kept 8 bases outside the gene matches. Germline lookup yields CDR1 PRHDT and CDR2 FYEKMQ (reference sequence). The CDR3 length is 16 residues. CDR3 coding DNA: TGTGCCAGCAGCCAAACAGGGGGTCAACACACCGGGGAGCTGTTTTTT. Translation gives CASSQTGGQHTGELFF.

CDR3: CASSLDREKLFF. CDR3 bases: TGTGCCAGCTCACTCGACAGGGAAAAACTGTTTTTT. The chain has TRBV18 and TRBJ1-4, with a weak D call TRBD1 (6 bases). Germline V CDR1 and CDR2: KGHSH, LQKENI. The CDR3 spans 12 residues. V was clipped by 4 bases and J by 8 bases, with 8 bases between them.

The chain employs TRBV7-9 and TRBJ1-1; D not resolved. V dropped 5 bases and J dropped 1 base, with 11 bases sitting between them. CDR3 size: 14 residues. Looked up from germline, CDR1 is SEHNR and CDR2 is FQNEAQ (reference sequence). The chain's CDR3 is CASSAHGGNTEAFF. In DNA, the CDR3 is TGTGCCAGCAGCGCTCACGGAGGGAACACTGAAGCTTTCTTT.

The rearrangement uses TRBV5-1 and TRBJ1-1; weak D call: TRBD1 (5 bases). CDR3 length equals 14 residues. The V end was cut by 4 bases, the J end by 6 bases, with 16 bases between. Germline values: CDR1 SGHRS, CDR2 YFSETQ. CDR3 sequence reads: CASSREVGLAEAFF. In DNA, the CDR3 is TGCGCCAGCAGCCGGGAGGTGGGGCTCGCTGAAGCTTTCTTT.

The rearrangement joins TRBV2 to TRBJ2-5, with 9 bases aligning to TRBD2. J gave up 5 bases and V 8 bases, and 9 bases lay outside the gene matches. This CDR3 contains 14 residues. Germline assignment: CDR1 SNHLY and CDR2 FYNNEI. CDR3 DNA sequence: TGTGCCAGCCGAAAGACTAGCGGTTGGGAGACCCAGTACTTC. Translated, it gives CASRKTSGWETQYF.

The chain has TRBV24-1 and TRBJ2-3, with 9 nucleotides matching TRBD2. The CDR3 has 20 amino acids. J was trimmed by 1 base and V by 9 bases; bases with no gene match: 22. Germline assignment: CDR1 KGHDR and CDR2 SFDVKD. CDR3 coding DNA: TGTGCCACCTCATCGGCGGGAGGGGACCGGATCCTGGCGGGCACAGATACGCAGTATTTT. It specifies CATSSAGGDRILAGTDTQYF.

The V gene is TRBV3-1 (or the pseudogene TRBV3-2), the J gene TRBJ1-5, with TRBD1 matching 7 bases. V trimming: 1 base; J trimming: 2 bases; junction bases outside the gene matches: 11. The CDR3 has 18 amino acids. Germline V gives CDR1 LGHDT, CDR2 YNNKEL (reference sequence). The CDR3 DNA reads TGTGCCAGCAGCCAAGCCCCCCGACAGGGATTAGGCAATCAGCCCCAGCATTTT. Amino acid sequence: CASSQAPRQGLGNQPQHF.

This chain joins TRBV10-3 and TRBJ1-5; 8 positions agree with TRBD1. Germline CDR1 and CDR2: ENHRY and SYGVKD. Trimming removed 2 bases from V and 0 bases from J; junction bases left unmatched: 9. This CDR3 is built from 18 residues. The chain's CDR3 is CAISETGGPRYSNQPQHF. The CDR3, as DNA: TGTGCCATCAGTGAGACAGGGGGTCCGCGATATAGCAATCAGCCCCAGCATTTT.

The genes are TRBV6-6 and TRBJ1-3; TRBD1 is a possible D gene (6 bases). The CDR3 is made up of 14 amino acids. Germline V gene sequence: CDR1 MNHNY, CDR2 SVGAGI (reference sequence). The V and J ends lost 7 bases and 3 bases respectively, with 13 bases between them. CDR3: CASNGGLGGNTIYF. Here the CDR3 DNA reads TGTGCCAGCAACGGGGGGCTGGGTGGAAACACCATATATTTT.